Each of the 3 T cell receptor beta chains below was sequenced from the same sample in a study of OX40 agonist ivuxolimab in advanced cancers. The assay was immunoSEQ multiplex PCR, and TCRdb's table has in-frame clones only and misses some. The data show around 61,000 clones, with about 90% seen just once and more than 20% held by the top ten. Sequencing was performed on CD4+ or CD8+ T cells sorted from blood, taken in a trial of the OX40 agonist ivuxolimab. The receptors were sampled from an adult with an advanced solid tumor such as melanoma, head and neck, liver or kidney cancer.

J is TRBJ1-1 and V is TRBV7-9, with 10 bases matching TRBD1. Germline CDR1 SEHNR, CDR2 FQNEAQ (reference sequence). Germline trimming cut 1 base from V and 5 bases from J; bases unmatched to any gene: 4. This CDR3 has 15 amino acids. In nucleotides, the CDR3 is TGTGCCAGCAGCTTAGGACAGGGGGCGGGAACTGAAGCTTTCTTT. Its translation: CASSLGQGAGTEAFF. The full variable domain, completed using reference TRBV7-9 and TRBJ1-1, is DTGVSQNPRHKITKRGQNVTFRCDPISEHNRLYWYRQTLGQGPEFLTYFQNEAQLEKSRLLSDRFSAERPKGSFSTLEIQRTEQGDSAMYLCASSLGQGAGTEAFFGQGTRLTVV.

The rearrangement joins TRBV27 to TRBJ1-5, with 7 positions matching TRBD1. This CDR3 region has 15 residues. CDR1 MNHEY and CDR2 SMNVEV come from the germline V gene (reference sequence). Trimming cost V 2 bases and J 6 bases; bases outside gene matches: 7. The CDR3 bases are TGTGCCAGCAGTTTACAGGGGGAGTTGGGTCAGCCCCAGCATTTT. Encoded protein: CASSLQGELGQPQHF.

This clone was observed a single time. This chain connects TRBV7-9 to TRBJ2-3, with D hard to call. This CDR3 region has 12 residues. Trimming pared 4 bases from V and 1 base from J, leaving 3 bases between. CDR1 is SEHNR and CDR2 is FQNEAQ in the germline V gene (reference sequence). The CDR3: CASSSGTDTQYF. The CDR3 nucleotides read TGTGCCAGCAGCTCCGGCACAGATACGCAGTATTTT.